This T cell receptor beta chain comes out of a study of blood T cell repertoires in COVID-19. As for the study in general: Nucleic acid was either cDNA or gDNA, and it came from T cells, B-cell-depleted T cells, or PBMCs.

Authors' analysis steps: Reference gene primers were amplified, and this amplification served to estimate nucleated cell counts. Some clones are missing from TCRdb's copy, which holds only in-frame ones; the method was immunoSEQ multiplex PCR. D and trimming come from the DNA, and the V and J calls and clone size come from that table. The data contain over 200,000 clones, under 90% of them singletons. Residents of 24 US areas, aged roughly 18 to 89 years, made up the participants. Recovery among Cohort 3 donors was established by two negative PCRs, clearance, or symptom resolution. The CDR3 loop spans 14 amino acids. CDR1 is MNHEY, CDR2 SMNVEV, per germline (reference sequence). V lost 6 bases and J lost 4; bases outside the gene matches: 4.

Sequencing was performed on PBMCs or T cells enriched from blood (not recorded which). The TCR sequence derives from a young man who had recovered from COVID-19. This sequence joins TRBV27 and TRBJ1-1, with 11 bases fitting TRBD1. The CDR3 nucleotides read TGTGCCAGCAGCCCAGGGACAGGGGGCACTGAAGCTTTCTTT. This gives the protein CASSPGTGGTEAFF.